Sequencing of this TCR beta chain was carried out in a study of cytomegalovirus exposure and HLA in healthy donors. General study results and limits: A few of the chains that were CMV-associated were confirmed in vitro to be specific for CMV antigens.

Researchers ran the PCR with 60 Vbeta and 13 Jbeta primers. Produced via immunoSEQ multiplex PCR; TCRdb's table is partial and in-frame only. This table lists tens of thousands of clones. Notes on this clone: Its antigen is still unknown.

Germline V gives CDR1 LNHNV, CDR2 YYDKDF (reference sequence). The CDR3 has 13 residues. Trimming took 0 bases from V and 6 from J, leaving 7 bases between them. This TCR was sampled from a woman in her fifties or sixties in good health and CMV-seronegative. The chain couples TRBV15 to TRBJ2-3; D call uncertain. Sequencing input: PBMCs. The CDR3 loop reads CATSRDLLDTQYF. CDR3 sequence (DNA): TGTGCCACCAGCAGAGATCTACTCGATACGCAGTATTTT.